Listed here are 21 T cell receptor beta chains from one sample, sequenced in a study of T cells in Graves' hyperthyroidism and ophthalmopathy. RNA transcripts provided the source from which TCR beta CDR3 regions were amplified. HTBI primers were employed in a first-round RT-PCR of the TCR CDR3. TCRdb re-called the multiplex PCR reads with MiXCR, one entry per CDR3 protein. The repertoire holds roughly 250,000 distinct CDR3 sequences, with about 20% as singletons. The source material was blood. Receptors were obtained from a man aged 25 to 40 with Graves' ophthalmopathy.

The V gene is TRBV27, the J gene TRBJ2-7; 7 positions match TRBD2. CDR3 length: 15 amino acids. Trimming removed 0 bases from V and 3 bases from J; junction bases left unmatched: 5. The V gene's germline CDR1 is MNHEY and CDR2 SMNVEV (reference sequence). The CDR3 DNA follows: TGTGCCAGCAGTTTATCACGCGGGGGAAACTACGAGCAGTACTTC. The encoded protein is CASSLSRGGNYEQYF.

This clonotype was recorded many times. The chain links TRBV11-3 to TRBJ1-6, with D possibly matching TRBD1 (5 bases). Trimming removed 0 bases at V and 10 bases at J, with 13 bases between. CDR1 is SGHNT, CDR2 YENEEA, per germline. CDR3 size: 15 residues. This CDR3 reads CASSLDRGVYSPLHF. Here the CDR3 DNA reads TGTGCCAGCAGCTTAGATCGGGGGGTTTACTCACCCCTCCACTTT.

The chain joins TRBV30 to TRBJ2-7; 8 bases line up with TRBD1. The CDR3 loop spans 17 amino acids. V lost 3 bases and J lost 0; bases outside the gene matches: 13. Germline V gene data show CDR1 as GTSNPN and CDR2 as SVGIG (reference sequence). For the CDR3, the DNA is TGTGCCTGGAGGAGAGGGACAGGCTTTACTAGCTCCTACGAGCAGTACTTC. This sequence encodes CAWRRGTGFTSSYEQYF.

The CDR3 is CSATISSGSSYEQYF. In DNA form, the CDR3 reads TGCAGTGCTACAATTTCTAGCGGGAGCTCCTACGAGCAGTACTTC. The chain combines TRBV20-1 with TRBJ2-7, with 10 bases fitting TRBD2. The V gene end was trimmed by 4 bases and the J gene end by 0 bases; junction bases not matched to a gene: 6. In germline, CDR1 is DFQATT, CDR2 SNEGSKA (reference sequence). CDR3 length equals 15 residues.

V usage is TRBV19 and J usage is TRBJ1-5; no definite D call. Germline CDR1 and CDR2: LNHDA and SQIVND (reference sequence). The CDR3 is made up of 16 amino acids. V was trimmed by 0 bases and J by 3 bases, leaving 12 bases between them. CDR3 in DNA: TGTGCCAGTAGTATAGATATGAACGGCTTCAATCAGCCCCAGCATTTT. As protein: CASSIDMNGFNQPQHF.

The chain carries TRBV3-1 and TRBJ2-2, with 13 bases lining up with TRBD2. The germline V gene encodes CDR1 LGHDT and CDR2 YNNKEL (reference sequence). With 4 bases clipped from V and 3 bases from J, the junction kept 2 bases outside the gene matches. This CDR3 spans 16 amino acids. The CDR3 reads CASSRTSGGYTGELFF. DNA for the CDR3: TGTGCCAGCAGCCGGACTAGCGGGGGTTACACCGGGGAGCTGTTTTTT.

The chain has TRBV5-5 and TRBJ2-7; 7 bases are a match to TRBD1. Germline CDR1 SGHKS, CDR2 YYEKEE (reference sequence). The CDR3 runs to 14 residues. Trimming removed 4 bases from V and 5 bases from J; junction bases left unmatched: 9. The CDR3 sequence: CASSRTGPKDEQYF. The CDR3 nucleotides read TGTGCCAGCAGCCGGACAGGCCCGAAGGACGAGCAGTACTTC.

The gene calls are TRBV12-3 or TRBV12-4 and TRBJ2-1, with no clear D. The CDR3 has 13 residues. V was shortened by 7 bases and J by 1 base, with 8 bases between the two germline ends. The DNA of the CDR3 is TGTGCCAGCACCTCTAGTTCCTACAATGAGCAGTTCTTC. Protein: CASTSSSYNEQFF.

The genes are TRBV19 and TRBJ2-1; 9 bases are a match to TRBD1. V gave up 3 bases and J gave up 5 bases; unmatched junction bases: 5. The germline V gene has CDR1 LNHDA and CDR2 SQIVND (reference sequence). This CDR3 comprises 15 residues. The CDR3 loop is CASSIPGTGNNEQFF. In nucleotides, the CDR3 is TGTGCCAGTAGTATTCCCGGGACAGGGAACAATGAGCAGTTCTTC.

The J gene is TRBJ2-7, the V gene TRBV6-1, with 9 bases that match TRBD1. The length of the CDR3 is 14 residues. Per the germline V gene, CDR1 is MNHNS and CDR2 is SASEGT. V was clipped by 7 bases and J by 4 bases; unmatched bases: 8. DNA of the CDR3: TGTGCCAGCAAAACAGGGGGCGTAAGGTACGAGCAGTACTTC. It is translated as CASKTGGVRYEQYF.

This rearrangement joins TRBV20-1 to TRBJ2-7, with TRBD2 matching over 7 bases. From germline, CDR1 is DFQATT and CDR2 SNEGSKA (reference sequence). The CDR3 extends over 15 amino acids. V gave up 3 bases and J gave up 2 bases; unmatched junction bases: 10. CDR3 in DNA: TGCAGTGCTAGGTTCTTTTCCGGGACTACCTACGAGCAGTACTTC. The encoded protein is CSARFFSGTTYEQYF.

J is TRBJ1-1 and V is TRBV10-3; D remains ambiguous. CDR1 and CDR2 (germline): ENHRY, SYGVKD. Between the trimmed V and J ends, which lost 4 bases and 3 bases, there was a span of 6 bases. The CDR3 has 12 amino acids. The CDR3 DNA reads as TGTGCCATCAGTGTTGGGGACACTGAAGCTTTCTTT. This encodes CAISVGDTEAFF.

The chain links TRBV5-1 to TRBJ2-1; the D is unclear. Germline CDR1 and CDR2: SGHRS and YFSETQ. V lost 3 bases to trimming and J lost 5 bases, with 12 bases between them. The CDR3 runs 14 residues. CDR3 nucleotides: TGCGCCAGCAGCTCCCCCCACACGGACAATGAGCAGTTCTTC. Its translation: CASSSPHTDNEQFF.

This clonotype was detected only a few times. The chain links TRBV2 to TRBJ1-4, with D unresolved. Trimming cost V 8 bases and J 0 bases, with 10 bases left between them. The CDR3 runs 14 residues. Germline assignment: CDR1 SNHLY and CDR2 FYNNEI. The CDR3 sequence: CASHSLATNEKLFF. CDR3 DNA: TGTGCCAGCCACAGCCTTGCAACTAATGAAAAACTGTTTTTT.

Notes on this clonotype: A read error may produce the germline difference seen at one junction end. The rearrangement joins TRBV19 to TRBJ1-5, with a weak D call TRBD1 (6 bases). The germline gives CDR1 LNHDA, CDR2 SQIVND (reference sequence). The CDR3 length is 13 residues. The DNA for the CDR3 is TGTGCCAGTACCAGGTCAGGGGATCAGCAGGGTTATTTT. This codes for CASTRSGDQQGYF.

The rearrangement links TRBV20-1 to TRBJ1-2; possibly TRBD1 for D (5 bases). CDR1 and CDR2 from the germline V gene are DFQATT and SNEGSKA (reference sequence). The V gene lost 6 bases and the J gene lost 0 bases, with 11 bases spanning the gap. This CDR3 spans 13 amino acids. The CDR3 protein is CSAMTATNYGYTF. CDR3 in DNA: TGCAGTGCCATGACAGCTACTAACTATGGCTACACCTTC.

The chain combines TRBV7-9 with TRBJ1-6; D gene uncertain. The germline V and J ends were trimmed by 5 bases and 8 bases, with 10 bases remaining between them. The CDR3 loop spans 13 amino acids. CDR1 is SEHNR, CDR2 FQNEAQ, per germline (reference sequence). The CDR3 region is CASSIPGYSPLHF. The CDR3 bases are TGTGCCAGCAGCATACCGGGGTATTCACCCCTCCACTTT.

The genes are TRBV15 and TRBJ1-2, with TRBD1 matching 11 bases. With 0 bases clipped from V and 0 bases from J, the junction kept 3 bases outside the gene matches. The germline gives CDR1 LNHNV, CDR2 YYDKDF (reference sequence). This CDR3 is 17 amino acids long. The CDR3 nucleotides are TGTGCCACCAGCAGAGATAGGGACAGGGGGACTAACTATGGCTACACCTTC. Translated, it gives CATSRDRDRGTNYGYTF.

This chain links TRBV20-1 with TRBJ1-6; D is ambiguous. CDR3 length equals 13 residues. CDR1 is DFQATT and CDR2 is SNEGSKA in the germline V gene (reference sequence). V was trimmed by 6 bases and J by 10 bases, leaving 16 bases between them. CDR3 residues: CSAAVGLDSPLHF. CDR3 DNA: TGCAGTGCAGCCGTGGGTTTGGACTCACCCCTCCACTTT.

This clonotype showed up just once. One junction end disagrees with the germline gene, perhaps due to a read error. CDR3 bases: TGTGCTAGCAGCTCCGGGACACGGAGCACAGATACGCAGTATTTT. This encodes CASSSGTRSTDTQYF. The rearrangement joins TRBV7-7 to TRBJ2-3; weak D call: TRBD1 (6 bases). Per germline, CDR1 SSHAT and CDR2 FNYEAQ (reference sequence). This CDR3 is 15 amino acids long.

This clonotype was picked up a small number of times. At one boundary the junction diverges from the germline segment, which might be a read error. The chain uses TRBV19 and TRBJ2-1; 7 bases fit TRBD2. Germline assignment: CDR1 LNHDA and CDR2 SQIVND (reference sequence). The CDR3 has 14 amino acids. CDR3 residues: CASSLEAGVSEQFF. In DNA form, the CDR3 reads TGTGCCAGTAGTTTAGAGGCGGGAGTTAGTGAGCAGTTCTTC. Looking up the rest from reference TRBV19 and TRBJ2-1 gives the full variable domain: DGGITQSPKYLFRKEGQNVTLSCEQNLNHDAMYWYRQDPGQGLRLIYYSQIVNDFQKGDIAEGYSVSREKKESFPLTVTSAQKNPTAFYLCASSLEAGVSEQFFGPGTRLTVL.